The next 2 T cell receptor beta chains were all read from a single sample in a study of response to subunit inactivated influenza vaccine. One entry per CDR3 protein results from TCRdb running MiXCR on the RT-PCR reads. The sample carries 500,000 to 600,000 distinct CDR3 sequences, more than 15% recorded once. Specimen: CD4+ T cells sorted from PBMCs, collected 23 months after vaccination. All receptors come from a man aged 45 to 75 who received an inactivated influenza vaccine.

The genes are TRBV25-1 and TRBJ2-3; D remains ambiguous. Trimming removed 3 bases at V and 5 bases at J, with 12 bases between. This CDR3 comprises 14 residues. CDR1 MGHDK and CDR2 SYGVNS come from the germline V gene. CDR3 amino acids: CASSDTGYGDTQYF. The CDR3 nucleotides are TGTGCCAGCAGTGACACCGGGTATGGAGATACGCAGTATTTT.

Only a few counts were recorded for this clonotype. The rearrangement uses TRBV5-1 and TRBJ2-7; D is unclear. The CDR3 totals 14 residues. Trimming cost V 1 base and J 5 bases, with 13 bases left between them. Germline CDR1 is SGHRS and CDR2 is YFSETQ. CDR3 region: CASSLSRQTHEQYF. CDR3 nucleotide sequence: TGCGCCAGCAGCTTGTCACGGCAGACGCACGAGCAGTACTTC. The complete variable domain, with remaining parts taken from reference TRBV5-1 and TRBJ2-7, reads KAGVTQTPRYLIKTRGQQVTLSCSPISGHRSVSWYQQTPGQGLQFLFEYFSETQRNKGNFPGRFSGRQFSNSRSEMNVSTLELGDSALYLCASSLSRQTHEQYFGPGTRLTVT.